This TCR beta chain was captured in a study of response to subunit inactivated influenza vaccine. Findings and limits, study-wide: There was a suggestion from the authors that each seasonal influenza vaccination recruits few new T cells.

Regarding this clonotype: Its target is unknown.

V was cut by 0 bases and J by 3 bases, with 9 bases left in between. Germline CDR1 DFQATT, CDR2 SNEGSKA (reference sequence). CDR3 size: 13 residues. MiXCR was run by TCRdb on the RT-PCR reads, yielding one entry per CDR3 protein. There are approximately 480,000 distinct CDR3 sequences in the sample; around 9.9% occur only once, and about 12% lies in the top ten. The sample was PBMCs from blood, taken about 40 days after vaccination. The TCR sequence derives from a man aged 45-65 years who received an inactivated influenza vaccine. The chain recombines TRBV20-1 with TRBJ2-7; D gene unclear. The CDR3 nucleotides are TGCAGTGCTAGAGATCGGATAGTCTACGAGCAGTACTTC. This sequence encodes CSARDRIVYEQYF.